The entry that follows covers one T cell receptor beta chain sequence. This sample was taken from a study of blood T cell repertoires in COVID-19. V shed 8 bases, J shed 3 bases, and the junction held 5 bases outside the gene matches. Per the germline V gene, CDR1 is SGHTA and CDR2 is FQGTGA. The CDR3 spans 13 residues. Using immunoSEQ multiplex PCR, the repertoire was profiled, and TCRdb retains in-frame clones only, with some absent. The profile shows 200,000 to 250,000 clones, about three quarters of them singletons. V gene TRBV7-3 combines with J gene TRBJ2-7, with 9 bases lining up with TRBD2. Sequences were obtained from peripheral blood. The receptor was derived from a woman in her seventies with acute or convalescent COVID-19. DNA for the CDR3: TGTGCCAGCTCCCCTAGCGGGGACTACGAGCAGTACTTC. It is translated as CASSPSGDYEQYF.